This record concerns one T cell receptor (beta chain) sequence. This clonotype was seen a few times. The antigen it recognizes is unknown. Base-call qualities are not available, and no considerably larger clone is one nucleotide away. The sample comes from a study of T cell repertoires in cytomegalovirus infection (dated by TCRdb to the late 2010s). General notes on the study: Donor HLA type was relevant to the analysis, because carriage of CMV infection together with the matching HLA type was indicated by public TCR beta signatures. Study-wide findings and limitations: The ex vivo response was dominated by HLA-C-restricted CMV-specific TCR beta clonotypes, which also provided the single most frequent clonotype in two of eight donors. In both this cohort and an independent cohort of 350 or so donors, the cumulative frequency of public TCR beta family members distinguished carriers of CMV infection plus the relevant HLA type.

Trimming at the junction amounts to 6 bases on V and 6 bases on J, and the germline ends lie 18 bases apart. From the cysteine up to the valine, the CDR3 has a length of 13 residues. Just CDR3 DNA is preserved here, 39 bases in frame from base 1. In the germline V gene, CDR1 corresponds to SQVTM and CDR2 to ANQGSEA. For sequencing, an Illumina HiSeq 1500 was employed. TCRdb took the public reads, trimmed them with fastp at Q25, ran MiXCR for clone calling and kept in-frame beta chains. Rows matching on CDR3 protein sequence are summarized as one entry with the most common DNA and genes. The sample table contains 300,000 or so distinct CDR3 sequences; only one count was recorded for about 8.8% of them. Of the sample, over 2.5% is held by the ten largest clones.

Sequenced: PBMCs. The TCR originated in a human donor in good health (CMV status not recorded). Some clones in this sample may be carry-over from other donors' samples. The chain couples TRBV29-1 to TRBJ2-7; the D region may be TRBD1 or TRBD2, each matching 5 bases equally. The sequenced DNA is TGCAGCGTGCGGGCTCAAGGTGGGGGCGAGCAGTACGTC. Its coded protein is CSVRAQGGGEQYV.